Listed here are 29 T cell receptor beta chains from one sample, sequenced in a study of blood T cells in healthy people across ages. Together with a sample-barcoded 5' primer, a J-beta primer mix was included in a second PCR lasting about 7 to 12 cycles. TCRdb reprocessed the 5' RACE reads with MiXCR, giving one entry per CDR3 protein. The data contain 980,000 or so distinct CDR3 sequences, 48% of them singletons. Sequenced sample: blood. The receptor set was obtained from a man aged 25-45 years in good health.

V gene TRBV6-5 combines with J gene TRBJ2-5; the match to TRBD1 covers 7 bases. Germline CDR1 MNHEY, CDR2 SVGAGI. The CDR3 extends over 15 amino acids. V lost 3 bases, J lost 11 bases, and 15 bases stayed unmatched. The CDR3 sequence is CASSYRRDSFYGQYF. The CDR3 region has the DNA TGTGCCAGCAGTTATCGCAGGGACAGTTTCTACGGGCAGTACTTC.

The gene calls are TRBV20-1 and TRBJ1-4; D is ambiguous. The germline V and J ends were trimmed by 0 bases and 2 bases, with 10 bases remaining between them. CDR1 is DFQATT, CDR2 SNEGSKA, per germline (reference sequence). The CDR3 covers 15 residues. The CDR3: CSARDLRVTNEKLFF. CDR3 sequence (DNA): TGCAGTGCTAGAGATCTCCGAGTGACTAATGAAAAACTGTTTTTT.

The chain recombines TRBV29-1 with TRBJ2-1; D is unclear. Germline V gives CDR1 SQVTM, CDR2 ANQGSEA. The CDR3 consists of 13 residues. V gave up 4 bases and J gave up 6 bases, with 13 bases separating them. The CDR3 coding sequence is TGCAGCGTTGTCCGACTGGGCCTCAATGAGCAGTTCTTC. This codes for CSVVRLGLNEQFF.

J is TRBJ2-3 and V is TRBV12-3 or TRBV12-4, with 8 bases fitting TRBD2. This CDR3 region has 15 residues. V gave up 5 bases and J gave up 5 bases; unmatched junction bases: 9. DNA of the CDR3: TGTGCCAGCAGTCCGCGAAGAGCGGGAGTAGATACGCAGTATTTT. Protein sequence: CASSPRRAGVDTQYF.

The rearrangement joins TRBV7-9 to TRBJ1-1; 8 nucleotides align to TRBD1. Per germline, CDR1 SEHNR and CDR2 FQNEAQ (reference sequence). The CDR3 totals 13 residues. Trimming removed 1 base from V and 8 bases from J; junction bases left unmatched: 3. CDR3 in amino acids: CASSLGQGYEAFF. The CDR3 nucleotides read TGTGCCAGCAGCTTAGGACAGGGGTACGAAGCTTTCTTT.

The CDR3 is CASSLTASDTQYF. CDR3 nucleotide sequence: TGTGCCAGCAGCTTAACGGCGTCAGATACGCAGTATTTT. The chain uses TRBV7-3 and TRBJ2-3; D is uncertain. The CDR3 is 13 residues long. Germline CDR1 reads SGHTA; CDR2 reads FQGTGA. V was cut by 0 bases and J by 4 bases, with 5 bases left in between.

The J gene is TRBJ2-3, the V gene TRBV7-2; D not resolved. The V and J ends lost 1 base and 6 bases respectively, with 11 bases between them. The CDR3 loop spans 14 amino acids. CDR1 is SGHTA and CDR2 is FQGNSA in the germline V gene. The CDR3 DNA follows: TGTGCCAGCAGCTTAGAAGTATCGGGTGATACGCAGTATTTT. It codes for CASSLEVSGDTQYF. The variable domain in full, with the rest retrieved from reference TRBV7-2 and TRBJ2-3, is GAGVSQSPSNKVTEKGKDVELRCDPISGHTALYWYRQSLGQGLEFLIYFQGNSAPDKSGLPSDRFSAERTGGSVSTLTIQRTQQEDSAVYLCASSLEVSGDTQYFGPGTRLTVL.

This clonotype occurred many times. J is TRBJ2-5 and V is TRBV7-2, with unresolved D. This CDR3 has 14 residues. V dropped 4 bases and J dropped 0 bases, with 9 bases sitting between them. The germline V gene has CDR1 SGHTA and CDR2 FQGNSA. The CDR3 loop reads CASSSYGYQETQYF. CDR3 nucleotide sequence: TGTGCCAGCAGCTCCTACGGGTACCAAGAGACCCAGTACTTC. The full variable domain, completed using reference TRBV7-2 and TRBJ2-5, is GAGVSQSPSNKVTEKGKDVELRCDPISGHTALYWYRQSLGQGLEFLIYFQGNSAPDKSGLPSDRFSAERTGGSVSTLTIQRTQQEDSAVYLCASSSYGYQETQYFGPGTRLLVL.

The V and J genes are TRBV2 and TRBJ2-1; 8 positions match TRBD2. The CDR3 covers 20 residues. The V segment lost 4 bases and the J segment 0 bases; nucleotides outside the gene matches: 17. Germline CDR1 SNHLY, CDR2 FYNNEI. The CDR3 DNA is TGTGCCAGCAGTGGGGTAGCGGGGAAGCGTTCGGTTAGCTCCTACAATGAGCAGTTCTTC. It is translated as CASSGVAGKRSVSSYNEQFF.

Comments on this clonotype: Given a much more abundant clone one base away, this may be a read error. V and J are TRBV5-1 and TRBJ1-5, with no clear D. The CDR3 runs to 18 residues. Looked up from germline, CDR1 is SGHRS and CDR2 is YFSETQ. Trimming pared 3 bases from V and 0 bases from J, leaving 19 bases between. Here the CDR3 DNA reads TGCGCCAGCAGCTCTCACATTTCGTGGCGCCCTAGCAATCAGCCCCAGCATTTT. It yields the protein CASSSHISWRPSNQPQHF.

The table lists this clonotype with many counts. Here the CDR3 reads CSARTFETQYF. CDR3 sequence (DNA): TGCAGTGCCCGGACTTTCGAGACCCAGTACTTC. The chain is built from TRBV20-1 and TRBJ2-5; D is possibly TRBD2 (5 bases). The CDR3 runs to 11 residues. Germline V gene lookup returns CDR1 DFQATT and CDR2 SNEGSKA (reference sequence). Trimming pared 6 bases from V and 5 bases from J, leaving 10 bases between.

The chain combines TRBV6-2 or TRBV6-3 with TRBJ1-4, with D perhaps matching TRBD1 (5 bases). V shed 7 bases and J shed 3 bases, with 15 bases lying between them. This CDR3 region has 15 residues. Germline CDR1 MNHEY, CDR2 SVGEGT. DNA of the CDR3: TGTGCCAGCACCTACCGTGACAGCTCTAATGAAAAACTGTTTTTT. Protein: CASTYRDSSNEKLFF.

This clonotype has only a few counts. The chain combines TRBV7-8 with TRBJ2-7, with D perhaps TRBD1 (5 bases). This CDR3 has 15 residues. Trimming stripped 1 base from V and 5 bases from J, with 15 bases between. CDR1 is SGHVS and CDR2 is FQNEAQ in the germline V gene. The CDR3 bases are TGTGCCAGCAGCTTAGTACAATATACAGGCCACGAGCAGTACTTC. This sequence encodes CASSLVQYTGHEQYF.

The chain recombines TRBV2 with TRBJ2-3; D is possibly TRBD1 (5 bases). CDR1 and CDR2 from the germline V gene are SNHLY and FYNNEI. V was trimmed by 7 bases and J by 8 bases, leaving 16 bases between them. This CDR3 contains 13 residues. CDR3 nucleotide sequence: TGTGCCAGCAAGAGACGTCCTCAGGGTACGCAGTATTTT. Protein: CASKRRPQGTQYF. Filled out from reference TRBV2 and TRBJ2-3, the complete variable domain reads EPEVTQTPSHQVTQMGQEVILRCVPISNHLYFYWYRQILGQKVEFLVSFYNNEISEKSEIFDDQFSVERPDGSNFTLKIRSTKLEDSAMYFCASKRRPQGTQYFGPGTRLTVL.

The chain has TRBV6-5 and TRBJ1-4; D not resolved. The length of the CDR3 is 14 residues. V lost 4 bases and J 4 bases, leaving 10 bases between the germline ends. Germline CDR1 reads MNHEY; CDR2 reads SVGAGI. CDR3 in amino acids: CASSWGGGNEKLFF. The CDR3 DNA reads TGTGCCAGCAGTTGGGGAGGCGGTAATGAAAAACTGTTTTTT.

In this sample, this clonotype turned up a few times. The J gene is TRBJ2-3, the V gene TRBV2; 8 positions match TRBD1. Looked up from germline, CDR1 is SNHLY and CDR2 is FYNNEI. After removal of 5 bases from V and 2 bases from J, the junction contained 6 bases not matched to a gene. CDR3 length equals 15 residues. The DNA of the CDR3 is TGTGCCAGCAGTCACAGGGGGGTGGCCACAGATACGCAGTATTTT. Its translation is CASSHRGVATDTQYF. The whole variable domain, filled in from reference TRBV2 and TRBJ2-3, reads EPEVTQTPSHQVTQMGQEVILRCVPISNHLYFYWYRQILGQKVEFLVSFYNNEISEKSEIFDDQFSVERPDGSNFTLKIRSTKLEDSAMYFCASSHRGVATDTQYFGPGTRLTVL.

The chain combines TRBV10-3 with TRBJ2-7; the D gene could be TRBD1 or TRBD2 (5 bases each). Trimming cost V 8 bases and J 1 base, with 15 bases left between them. Germline CDR1 and CDR2: ENHRY and SYGVKD. The CDR3 is 14 residues long. In DNA, the CDR3 is TGTGCCATCGGCAGGGCGGGCGGTTCCTACGAGCAGTACTTC. Translating gives CAIGRAGGSYEQYF.

This sequence joins TRBV12-3 or TRBV12-4 and TRBJ1-2; 7 bases agree with TRBD1. The ends lost 4 bases at V and 7 bases at J; junction bases unmatched: 15. This CDR3 comprises 16 residues. CDR3: CASSSPGAGGRGGYTF. The CDR3 DNA reads TGTGCCAGCAGTTCCCCTGGGGCAGGGGGTAGAGGTGGCTACACCTTC.

With respect to this clonotype: The junction departs from the called germline gene at one end, perhaps through a read error. The chain recombines TRBV29-1 with TRBJ2-1; D may be TRBD1 (6 bases). Germline V gene lookup returns CDR1 SQVTM and CDR2 ANQGSEA. This CDR3 comprises 13 residues. DNA of the CDR3: TGCAGCGGCCAGGGTTCAGGGGACAATGAGCAGTATTTC. Its translation is CSGQGSGDNEQYF.

The rearrangement joins TRBV4-1 to TRBJ1-5; 8 bases are a match to TRBD1. Germline CDR1 is MGHRA and CDR2 is YSYEKL. This CDR3 comprises 17 residues. Trimming cost V 1 base and J 4 bases; bases outside gene matches: 9. The CDR3 spells CASSQGRVGQGNQPQHF. Written as DNA, the CDR3 is TGCGCCAGCAGCCAAGGGCGGGTTGGACAGGGTAATCAGCCCCAGCATTTT.

The chain uses TRBV20-1 and TRBJ2-7; unclear D gene. Germline CDR1 reads DFQATT; CDR2 reads SNEGSKA (reference sequence). Trimming cost V 2 bases and J 1 base, with 6 bases left between them. This CDR3 region has 12 residues. CDR3 amino acids: CSARRISYEQYF. In DNA, the CDR3 is TGCAGTGCTAGAAGGATTTCCTACGAGCAGTACTTC.

The rearrangement links TRBV3-1 to TRBJ2-3; TRBD2 agrees at 10 bases. The junction had 4 bases not matched to a gene; V was cut back by 3 bases and J by 1 base. Looked up from germline, CDR1 is LGHDT and CDR2 is YNNKEL (reference sequence). The CDR3 spans 16 residues. CDR3 loop: CASSQVLAGRTDTQYF. The CDR3 region has the DNA TGTGCCAGCAGCCAGGTACTAGCGGGGCGCACAGATACGCAGTATTTT.

The chain couples TRBV5-1 to TRBJ2-5; D is perhaps TRBD2 (5 bases). The DNA end is a closer match to TRBJ2-7, so the J assignment may be wrong. Germline V CDR1 and CDR2: SGHRS, YFSETQ. CDR3 length: 14 residues. Here the CDR3 DNA reads TGCGCCAGCAGCCCCGGACTCGCCCAAGACGAGCAGTACTTC. It yields the protein CASSPGLAQDEQYF.

As regards this clonotype: The junction departs from the called germline gene at one end, perhaps through a read error. J is TRBJ1-1 and V is TRBV20-1; 9 nucleotides agree with TRBD1. The CDR3 is 12 residues long. Germline CDR1 reads DFQATT; CDR2 reads SNEGSKA (reference sequence). The DNA of the CDR3 is TGCAGTGCTGGACAGGGGAACGCTGAAGCTTTCTTT. Amino acid sequence: CSAGQGNAEAFF.

Only a few counts were recorded for this clonotype. The V gene is TRBV5-1, the J gene TRBJ2-1; D may match TRBD1 or TRBD2 (5 bases each). CDR1 and CDR2 from the germline V gene are SGHRS and YFSETQ. Trimming left V 2 bases short and J 10 bases short, with 19 bases between. There are 15 residues in the CDR3. The CDR3 nucleotides are TGCGCCAGCAGCTTTCCCGGGACCAAACTGCGGGAGCAGTTCTTC. This encodes CASSFPGTKLREQFF.

This clonotype was seen a few times. The V call is TRBV6-5, the J call TRBJ2-1; 8 bases line up with TRBD1. Looked up from germline, CDR1 is MNHEY and CDR2 is SVGAGI. The junction had 10 bases not matched to a gene; V was cut back by 0 bases and J by 3 bases. The CDR3 is 18 residues long. The CDR3 region is CASSYSALRDRSYNEQFF. The DNA for the CDR3 is TGTGCCAGCAGTTACTCGGCTTTACGGGACAGGAGCTACAATGAGCAGTTCTTC.

CDR3 bases: TGCAGCGCACGGGCAGGCCTAGTGGACACCGGGGAGCTGTTTTTT. This encodes CSARAGLVDTGELFF. The rearrangement joins TRBV29-1 to TRBJ2-2; the D is unclear. CDR1 is SQVTM and CDR2 is ANQGSEA in the germline V gene. V was pared by 7 bases and J by 3 bases, with 18 bases between. CDR3 length: 15 residues.

The chain links TRBV4-2 to TRBJ2-1, with 8 bases matching TRBD1. J gave up 4 bases and V 4 bases, and 12 bases lay outside the gene matches. CDR1 LGHNA and CDR2 YNFKEQ come from the germline V gene. The CDR3 contains 17 residues. The CDR3 protein is CASSPYRQGLEYNEQFF. As DNA, the CDR3 is TGTGCCAGCAGCCCTTATAGACAGGGGCTGGAATACAATGAGCAGTTCTTC.

The chain carries TRBV6-5 and TRBJ2-1; the D call may be TRBD1 or TRBD2 (5 bases each). The CDR3 loop spans 15 amino acids. Germline values: CDR1 MNHEY, CDR2 SVGAGI. Deletions cut 7 bases from V and 0 bases from J, with 13 bases between. CDR3 region: CASTLLGDSYNEQFF. DNA for the CDR3: TGTGCCAGCACCCTCCTGGGGGACTCCTACAATGAGCAGTTCTTC.